The 8 T cell receptor beta chains below all came from one sample that was sequenced in a study of cytomegalovirus exposure and HLA in healthy donors. Primers for the PCR totalled 60 Vbeta and 13 Jbeta. Produced via immunoSEQ multiplex PCR; TCRdb's table is partial and in-frame only. In the table there are tens of thousands of clones, 63% of which are singletons. Material for sequencing was PBMCs. All receptors come from a woman in her 40s in good health and CMV-seropositive.

This clone was recorded a few times. The chain employs TRBV2 and TRBJ2-7, with 12 bases that match TRBD2. The germline CDR1 and CDR2 sequences are SNHLY and FYNNEI. V trimming: 8 bases; J trimming: 5 bases; junction bases outside the gene matches: 7. The CDR3 sequence is 14 residues long. The CDR3 DNA follows: TGTGCCAGCGCCGGACTAGCGGGATTTAACGAGCAGTACTTC. The encoded protein is CASAGLAGFNEQYF.

The V and J genes are TRBV13 and TRBJ1-2; 8 nucleotides agree with TRBD1. Losses at the gene ends were 7 bases for V and 0 bases for J; bases not matched to a gene: 7. The germline V gene has CDR1 PRHDT and CDR2 FYEKMQ (reference sequence). This CDR3 is 15 amino acids long. The CDR3 sequence is CASTRGRPTNYGYTF. The CDR3 coding sequence is TGTGCCAGCACCAGGGGGCGACCTACTAACTATGGCTACACCTTC.

The chain is built from TRBV30 and TRBJ2-1; D is uncertain. The ends were cut back, 0 bases at V and 6 bases at J, with 9 bases in the middle. Germline lookup yields CDR1 GTSNPN and CDR2 SVGIG (reference sequence). The CDR3 extends over 13 amino acids. The CDR3 DNA reads as TGTGCCTGGAGTGTACACCGCACCAATGAGCAGTTCTTC. Its translation is CAWSVHRTNEQFF.

The chain has TRBV12-5 and TRBJ1-5; possible D gene TRBD1, 6 bases. V was clipped by 5 bases and J by 3 bases, with 26 bases between them. Germline V gene lookup returns CDR1 LGHNT and CDR2 FRNRAP. This CDR3 region has 19 residues. CDR3 in DNA: TGTGCTAGTGGTGACCCTTGGGGCACAGGGAGGGTTAACAATCAGCCCCAGCATTTT. This codes for CASGDPWGTGRVNNQPQHF.

The CDR3 DNA reads TGCGCCAGCAGCTTGGGGTCCCCGGGGAACACCGGGGAGCTGTTTTTT. It is translated as CASSLGSPGNTGELFF. V is TRBV5-1 and J is TRBJ2-2; no clear D gene. This CDR3 has 16 amino acids. V gave up 0 bases and J gave up 1 base, with 10 bases separating them. Per the germline V gene, CDR1 is SGHRS and CDR2 is YFSETQ.

The chain recombines TRBV7-2 with TRBJ1-2; 10 nucleotides agree with TRBD1. The CDR3 runs 13 residues. Germline values: CDR1 SGHTA, CDR2 FQGNSA. Germline trimming cut 5 bases from V and 7 bases from J; bases unmatched to any gene: 4. CDR3 residues: CASSRGQGGGYTF. CDR3 nucleotides: TGTGCCAGCAGCCGAGGACAGGGGGGTGGCTACACCTTC.

This clone occurred a few times. V is TRBV28 and J is TRBJ2-5, with D perhaps matching TRBD2 (6 bases). V was pared by 6 bases and J by 4 bases, with 12 bases between. CDR3 size: 13 residues. In germline, CDR1 is MDHEN, CDR2 SYDVKM. The CDR3 DNA follows: TGTGCCAGCAGAAATAGCGGAGCAGAGACCCAGTACTTC. Translation: CASRNSGAETQYF.

The chain combines TRBV6-1 with TRBJ2-7; D possibly corresponds to TRBD1 (5 bases). Germline V CDR1 and CDR2: MNHNS, SASEGT. V was shortened by 5 bases and J by 2 bases, with 16 bases between the two germline ends. The CDR3 runs 15 residues. CDR3 DNA: TGTGCCAGCAGTTCCGGTGAAGGGGCAGCCTACGAGCAGTACTTC. Its protein is CASSSGEGAAYEQYF.